Included here is one TCR beta chain sequence, with context. This sample is drawn from a study of shared T cell receptors in the human thymus. This table comes from immunoSEQ multiplex PCR, and its TCRdb copy is limited to in-frame clones, with some not included. The sample carries a few hundred thousand clones, 95% recorded once. Germline V lookup: CDR1 LGHNA, CDR2 YNFKEQ. The CDR3 spans 20 residues. The ends lost 0 bases at V and 2 bases at J; junction bases unmatched: 17. The TCR comes from a human donor. The specimen sequenced was thymocytes. This chain connects TRBV4-2 to TRBJ2-5, with TRBD2 matching over 8 bases. Here the CDR3 reads CASSQEGVRSGGQFQETQYF. The CDR3 bases are TGTGCCAGCAGCCAAGAAGGAGTTAGGAGCGGGGGACAATTTCAAGAGACCCAGTACTTC.